This TCR beta chain is from a study of blood T cell repertoires in COVID-19. Study-wide background: The United States, Italy and Spain provided the acute and convalescent COVID-19 samples. In each case, the material was cDNA or gDNA derived from T cells, B-cell-depleted T cells, or PBMCs.

Study processing details: Amplification with reference gene primers provided the estimates of nucleated cell counts. This table comes from immunoSEQ multiplex PCR, and its TCRdb copy is limited to in-frame clones, with some not included. The V and J calls and the clone size are those of that table, but D and trimming were determined from the DNA. The sample has roughly 93,000 clones, 87% seen once; the top ten hold 0.85% to 1.3%. V was pared by 8 bases and J by 4 bases, with 15 bases between. The CDR3 runs 15 residues. Per the germline V gene, CDR1 is MNHEY and CDR2 is SVGAGI. Sample: peripheral blood. V gene TRBV6-5 combines with J gene TRBJ1-6; possibly TRBD1 for D (6 bases). This receptor was obtained from a human donor in a cohort sampled during active COVID-19. The CDR3, as DNA: TGTGCCAGCCTCTGGGGGCCCGAATATAATTCACCCCTCCACTTT. Translated: CASLWGPEYNSPLHF.